This TCR beta chain emerged from a study of response to subunit inactivated influenza vaccine. Study-wide results and limits: The authors offered the suggestion that each seasonal influenza vaccination recruits few new T cells.

This CDR3 is built from 15 residues. V was clipped by 6 bases and J by 0 bases, with 11 bases between them. Germline values: CDR1 SSHAT, CDR2 FNYEAQ (reference sequence). This clonotype has just a few counts. Its antigen remains unknown. Via MiXCR, TCRdb re-called the RT-PCR reads, giving one row per CDR3 protein. The sample yields hundreds of thousands of distinct CDR3 sequences, about 14% seen once. The chain employs TRBV7-7 and TRBJ2-2; no clear D. The specimen was PBMCs from blood, collected around two weeks before vaccination. The receptor comes from a man between 50 and 59 years old who received an inactivated influenza vaccine. The CDR3 here is CASRKGLPNTGELFF. The CDR3 bases are TGTGCCAGCAGAAAAGGGCTGCCGAACACCGGGGAGCTGTTTTTT.